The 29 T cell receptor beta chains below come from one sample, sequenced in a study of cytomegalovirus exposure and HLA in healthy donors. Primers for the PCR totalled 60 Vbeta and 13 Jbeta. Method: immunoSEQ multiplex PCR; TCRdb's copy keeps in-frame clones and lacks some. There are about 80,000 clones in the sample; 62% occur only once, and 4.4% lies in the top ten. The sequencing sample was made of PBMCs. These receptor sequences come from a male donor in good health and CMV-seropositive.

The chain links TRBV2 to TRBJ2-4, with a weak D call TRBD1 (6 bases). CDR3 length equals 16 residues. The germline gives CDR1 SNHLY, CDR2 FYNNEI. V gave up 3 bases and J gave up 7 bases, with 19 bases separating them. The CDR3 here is CASSELPTGLENIQYF. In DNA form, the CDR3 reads TGTGCCAGCAGTGAGCTGCCCACAGGGTTAGAGAACATTCAGTACTTC. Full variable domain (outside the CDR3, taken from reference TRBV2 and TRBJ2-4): EPEVTQTPSHQVTQMGQEVILRCVPISNHLYFYWYRQILGQKVEFLVSFYNNEISEKSEIFDDQFSVERPDGSNFTLKIRSTKLEDSAMYFCASSELPTGLENIQYFGAGTRLSVL.

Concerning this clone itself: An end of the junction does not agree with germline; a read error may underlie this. The CDR3 here is CSSSLGSQGTEAFF. CDR3 in DNA: TGTTCCAGCAGCTTGGGCTCCCAAGGAACTGAAGCTTTCTTT. The J gene is TRBJ1-1, the V gene TRBV7-9; D ambiguous. This CDR3 has 14 amino acids. Per the germline V gene, CDR1 is SEHNR and CDR2 is FQNEAQ (reference sequence).

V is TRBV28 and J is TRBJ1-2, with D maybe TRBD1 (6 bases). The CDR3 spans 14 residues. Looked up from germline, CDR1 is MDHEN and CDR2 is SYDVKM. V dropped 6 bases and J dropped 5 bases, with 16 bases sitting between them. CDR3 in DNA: TGTGCCAGCAGACCCGGGAGGGGGACTTATGGCTACACCTTC. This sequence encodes CASRPGRGTYGYTF.

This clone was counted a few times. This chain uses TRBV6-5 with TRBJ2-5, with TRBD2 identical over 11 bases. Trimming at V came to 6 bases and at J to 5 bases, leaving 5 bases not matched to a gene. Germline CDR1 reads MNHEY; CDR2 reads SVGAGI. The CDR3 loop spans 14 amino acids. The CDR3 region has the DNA TGTGCCAGCAGGACTAGCGGGGTAGGGGAGACCCAGTACTTC. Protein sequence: CASRTSGVGETQYF.

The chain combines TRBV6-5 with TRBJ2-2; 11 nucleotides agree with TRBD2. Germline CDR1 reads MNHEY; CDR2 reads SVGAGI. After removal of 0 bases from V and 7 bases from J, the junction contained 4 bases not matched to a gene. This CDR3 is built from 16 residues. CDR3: CASSYSLAGAGGELFF. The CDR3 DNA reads TGTGCCAGCAGTTACTCACTAGCGGGAGCGGGCGGGGAGCTGTTTTTT.

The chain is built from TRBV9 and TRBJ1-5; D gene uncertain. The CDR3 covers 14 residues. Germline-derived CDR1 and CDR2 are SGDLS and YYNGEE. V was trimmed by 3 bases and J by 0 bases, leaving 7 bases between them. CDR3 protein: CASSGRDSNQPQHF. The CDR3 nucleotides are TGTGCCAGCAGCGGGCGGGATAGCAATCAGCCCCAGCATTTT.

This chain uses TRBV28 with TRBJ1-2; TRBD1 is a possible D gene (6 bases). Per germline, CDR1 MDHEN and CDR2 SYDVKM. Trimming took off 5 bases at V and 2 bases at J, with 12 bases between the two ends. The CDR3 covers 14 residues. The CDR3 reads CASSRTASNYGYTF. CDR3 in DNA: TGTGCCAGCAGTAGGACAGCCAGCAACTATGGCTACACCTTC.

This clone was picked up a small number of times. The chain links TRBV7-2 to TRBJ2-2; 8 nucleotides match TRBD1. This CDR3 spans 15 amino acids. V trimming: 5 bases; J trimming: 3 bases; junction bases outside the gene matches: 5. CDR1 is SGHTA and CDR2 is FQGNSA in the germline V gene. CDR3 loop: CASSNRQGHTGELFF. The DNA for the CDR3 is TGTGCCAGCAGCAACCGACAGGGGCACACCGGGGAGCTGTTTTTT.

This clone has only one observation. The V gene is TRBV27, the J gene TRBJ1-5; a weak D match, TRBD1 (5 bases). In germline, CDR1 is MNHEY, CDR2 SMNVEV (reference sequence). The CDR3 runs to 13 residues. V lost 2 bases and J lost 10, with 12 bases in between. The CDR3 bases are TGTGCCAGCAGTTTAGCCCAGGGCGGACCCCAGCATTTT. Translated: CASSLAQGGPQHF.

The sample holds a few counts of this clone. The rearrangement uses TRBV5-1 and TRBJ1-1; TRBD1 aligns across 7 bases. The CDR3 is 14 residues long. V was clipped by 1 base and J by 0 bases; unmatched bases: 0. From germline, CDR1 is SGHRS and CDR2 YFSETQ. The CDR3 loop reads CASSLTGVNTEAFF. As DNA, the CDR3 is TGCGCCAGCAGCTTGACAGGGGTGAACACTGAAGCTTTCTTT.

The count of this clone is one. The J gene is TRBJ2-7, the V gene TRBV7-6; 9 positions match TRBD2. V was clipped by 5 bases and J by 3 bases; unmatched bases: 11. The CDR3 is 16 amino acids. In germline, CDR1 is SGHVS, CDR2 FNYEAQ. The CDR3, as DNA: TGTGCCAGCAGCCTTGGGATCGCGGGAGGGTACTACGAGCAGTACTTC. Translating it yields CASSLGIAGGYYEQYF.

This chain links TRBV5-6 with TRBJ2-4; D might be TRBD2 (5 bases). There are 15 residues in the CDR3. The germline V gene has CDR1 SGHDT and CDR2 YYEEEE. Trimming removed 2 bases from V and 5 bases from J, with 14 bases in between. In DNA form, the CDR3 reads TGTGCCAGCAGCTTTCCGGGAACAGTCCAAAACATTCAGTACTTC. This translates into CASSFPGTVQNIQYF. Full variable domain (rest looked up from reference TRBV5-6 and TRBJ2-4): DAGVTQSPTHLIKTRGQQVTLRCSPKSGHDTVSWYQQALGQGPQFIFQYYEEEERQRGNFPDRFSGHQFPNYSSELNVNALLLGDSALYLCASSFPGTVQNIQYFGAGTRLSVL.

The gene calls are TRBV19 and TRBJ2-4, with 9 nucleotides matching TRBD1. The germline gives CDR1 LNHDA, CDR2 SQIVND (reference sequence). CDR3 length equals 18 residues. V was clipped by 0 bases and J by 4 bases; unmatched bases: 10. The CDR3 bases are TGTGCCAGTAGTATAGATAGAACAGGGGGCGACCTTAAAAACATTCAGTACTTC. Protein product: CASSIDRTGGDLKNIQYF.

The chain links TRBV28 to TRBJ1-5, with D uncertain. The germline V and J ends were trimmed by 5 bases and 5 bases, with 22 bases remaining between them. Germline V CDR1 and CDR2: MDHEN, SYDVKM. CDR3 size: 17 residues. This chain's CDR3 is CASSTLVLRGRDQPQHF. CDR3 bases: TGTGCCAGCAGTACCCTAGTCCTTCGAGGCCGAGATCAGCCCCAGCATTTT. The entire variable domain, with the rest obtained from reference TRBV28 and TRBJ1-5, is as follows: DVKVTQSSRYLVKRTGEKVFLECVQDMDHENMFWYRQDPGLGLRLIYFSYDVKMKEKGDIPEGYSVSREKKERFSLILESASTNQTSMYLCASSTLVLRGRDQPQHFGDGTRLSIL.

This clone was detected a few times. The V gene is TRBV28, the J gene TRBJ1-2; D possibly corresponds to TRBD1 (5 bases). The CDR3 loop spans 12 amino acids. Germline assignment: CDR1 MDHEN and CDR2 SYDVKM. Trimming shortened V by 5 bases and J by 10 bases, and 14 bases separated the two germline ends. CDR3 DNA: TGTGCCAGCAGTCCACCTGACAGTTACTACACCTTC. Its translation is CASSPPDSYYTF.

The CDR3 DNA sequence: TGTGCCAGCAGTCCCCAATTGAGCGGGGTACCGTACAATGAGCAGTTCTTC. Amino acid sequence: CASSPQLSGVPYNEQFF. V and J are TRBV27 and TRBJ2-1, with 7 positions matching TRBD2. V lost 5 bases to trimming and J lost 4 bases; unmatched junction nucleotides: 14. From germline, CDR1 is MNHEY and CDR2 SMNVEV (reference sequence). This CDR3 has 17 amino acids.

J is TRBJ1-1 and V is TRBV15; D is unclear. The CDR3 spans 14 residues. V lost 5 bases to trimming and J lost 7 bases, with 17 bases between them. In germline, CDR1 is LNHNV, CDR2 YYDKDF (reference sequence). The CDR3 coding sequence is TGTGCCACCAGCCGAGTAGAAGCACCGGGTGAAGCTTTCTTT. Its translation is CATSRVEAPGEAFF. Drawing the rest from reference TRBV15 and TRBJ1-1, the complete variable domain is DAMVIQNPRYQVTQFGKPVTLSCSQTLNHNVMYWYQQKSSQAPKLLFHYYDKDFNNEADTPDNFQSRRPNTSFCFLDIRSPGLGDTAMYLCATSRVEAPGEAFFGQGTRLTVV.

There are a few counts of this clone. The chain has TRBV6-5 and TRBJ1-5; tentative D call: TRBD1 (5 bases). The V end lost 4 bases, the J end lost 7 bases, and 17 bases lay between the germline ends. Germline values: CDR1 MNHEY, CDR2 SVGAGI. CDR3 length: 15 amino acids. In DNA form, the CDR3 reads TGTGCCAGCAGTTCCTCCTGGGCGGGGGAACAGCCCCAGCATTTT. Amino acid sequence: CASSSSWAGEQPQHF.

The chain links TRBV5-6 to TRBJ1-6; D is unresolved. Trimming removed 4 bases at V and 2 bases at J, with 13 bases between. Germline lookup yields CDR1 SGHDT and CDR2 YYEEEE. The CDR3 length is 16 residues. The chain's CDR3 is CASSIGVDPYNSPLHF. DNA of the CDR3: TGTGCCAGCAGCATCGGGGTGGATCCCTATAATTCACCCCTCCACTTT.

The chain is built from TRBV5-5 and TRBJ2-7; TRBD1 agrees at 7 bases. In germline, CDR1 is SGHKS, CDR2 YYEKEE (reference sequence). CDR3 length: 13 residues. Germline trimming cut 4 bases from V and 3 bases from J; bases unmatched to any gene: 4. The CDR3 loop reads CASSPTGNYEQYF. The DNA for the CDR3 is TGTGCCAGCAGCCCGACAGGGAACTACGAGCAGTACTTC.

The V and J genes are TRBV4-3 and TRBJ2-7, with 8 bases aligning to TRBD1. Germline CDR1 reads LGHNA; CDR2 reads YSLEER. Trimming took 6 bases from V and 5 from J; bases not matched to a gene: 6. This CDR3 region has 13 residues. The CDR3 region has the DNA TGCGCCAGCAGTCCTGACAGGGGTCACGAGCAGTACTTC. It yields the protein CASSPDRGHEQYF.

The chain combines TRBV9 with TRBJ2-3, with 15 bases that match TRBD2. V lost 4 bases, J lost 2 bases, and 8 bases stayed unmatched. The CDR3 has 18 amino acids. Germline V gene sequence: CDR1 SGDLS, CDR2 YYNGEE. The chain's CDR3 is CASSRTSGRAVNTDTQYF. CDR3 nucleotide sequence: TGTGCCAGCAGCCGGACTAGCGGGAGGGCCGTTAACACAGATACGCAGTATTTT.

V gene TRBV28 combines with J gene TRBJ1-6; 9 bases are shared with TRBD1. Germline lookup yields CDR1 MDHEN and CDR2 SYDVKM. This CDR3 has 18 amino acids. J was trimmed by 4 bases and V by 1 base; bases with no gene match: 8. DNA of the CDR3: TGTGCCAGCAGTTTATTCACAAAACAGGGGGCTTATAATTCACCCCTCCACTTT. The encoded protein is CASSLFTKQGAYNSPLHF. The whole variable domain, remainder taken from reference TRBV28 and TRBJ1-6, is DVKVTQSSRYLVKRTGEKVFLECVQDMDHENMFWYRQDPGLGLRLIYFSYDVKMKEKGDIPEGYSVSREKKERFSLILESASTNQTSMYLCASSLFTKQGAYNSPLHFGNGTRLTVT.

The CDR3: CASGQGTDTQYF. CDR3 bases: TGTGCCAGCGGACAGGGGACAGATACGCAGTATTTT. The V call is TRBV19, the J call TRBJ2-3; 9 bases agree with TRBD1. CDR3 length: 12 residues. The V segment lost 9 bases and the J segment 3 bases; nucleotides outside the gene matches: 1. Per the germline V gene, CDR1 is LNHDA and CDR2 is SQIVND (reference sequence).

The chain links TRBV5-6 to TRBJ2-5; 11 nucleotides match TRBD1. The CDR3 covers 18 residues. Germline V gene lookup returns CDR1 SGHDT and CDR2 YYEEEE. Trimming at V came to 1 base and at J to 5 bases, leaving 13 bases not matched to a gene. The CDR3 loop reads CASSLWVRTGGLMETQYF. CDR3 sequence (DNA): TGTGCCAGCAGCTTGTGGGTACGGACAGGGGGCTTGATGGAGACCCAGTACTTC.

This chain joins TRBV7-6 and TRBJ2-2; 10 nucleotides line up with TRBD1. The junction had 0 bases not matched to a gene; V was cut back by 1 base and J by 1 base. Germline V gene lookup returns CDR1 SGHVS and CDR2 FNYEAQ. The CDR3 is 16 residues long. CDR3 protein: CASSLGTGGNTGELFF. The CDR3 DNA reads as TGTGCCAGCAGCTTAGGGACAGGGGGGAACACCGGGGAGCTGTTTTTT.

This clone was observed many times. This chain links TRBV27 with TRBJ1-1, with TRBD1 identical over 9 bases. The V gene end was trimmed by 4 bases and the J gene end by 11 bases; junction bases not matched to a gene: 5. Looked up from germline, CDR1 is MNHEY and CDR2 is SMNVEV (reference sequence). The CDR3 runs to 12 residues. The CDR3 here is CASSSIGQGAFF. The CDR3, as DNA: TGTGCCAGCAGTTCGATTGGACAGGGGGCTTTCTTT.

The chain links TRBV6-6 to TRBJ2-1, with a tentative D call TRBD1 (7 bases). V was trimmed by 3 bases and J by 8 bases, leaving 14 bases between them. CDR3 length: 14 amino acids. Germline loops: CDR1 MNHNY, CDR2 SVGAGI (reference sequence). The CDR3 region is CASSYTQGGDEQFF. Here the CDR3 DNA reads TGTGCCAGCAGTTATACCCAGGGGGGAGATGAGCAGTTCTTC.

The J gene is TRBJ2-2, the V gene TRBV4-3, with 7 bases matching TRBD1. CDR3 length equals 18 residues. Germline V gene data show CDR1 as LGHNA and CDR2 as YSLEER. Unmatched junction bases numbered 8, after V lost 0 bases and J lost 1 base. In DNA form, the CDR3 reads TGCGCCAGCAGCCAAGATCGTACAGGGGCCTTGAACACCGGGGAGCTGTTTTTT. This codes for CASSQDRTGALNTGELFF.